This TCR beta chain was recovered during a study of human T cells and chemical hapten exposure. Background on the study: Each patient's scalp received weekly diphenylcyclopropenone throughout the roughly 25-week study. Patch testing placed 0.01% DPC on the upper back, with readings at 6 days. Findings of the study overall: Controls formed significantly fewer large CDR3 similarity clusters than expanded TCRs did.

In the case of this clonotype: As yet, its antigen is unknown.

This CDR3 is 13 amino acids long. Germline CDR1 and CDR2: MNHEY and SVGAGI. V was cut by 2 bases and J by 7 bases, with 8 bases left in between. Time point of the sample: patch test 3, about 24 weeks after DPC sensitization. Documented treatment: therapeutic diphenylcyclopropenone sensitization with weekly scalp DPC. Alopecia patients between 18 and 70 years old and suitable for DPC were used as donors. One entry per CDR3 protein results from TCRdb running MiXCR on the RACE reads. Of 150,000 to 200,000 distinct CDR3 sequences detected, about a quarter appear once; the ten largest clones hold 2.1%. The sequencing used whole blood, collected in connection with sensitization to the hapten diphenylcyclopropenone (DPC). The V call is TRBV6-5, the J call TRBJ2-2; D is uncertain. This TCR came from a young woman with alopecia areata. Some clones in this sample may be carry-over from other donors' samples. CDR3 sequence reads: CASSYASSGELFF. CDR3 bases: TGTGCCAGCAGTTACGCGAGCAGCGGGGAGCTGTTTTTT.